The T cell receptor beta chain under discussion was sequenced for a study of cytomegalovirus exposure and HLA in healthy donors. The study's findings and limits: The authors later linked a missense DCLRE1C variant to TCR beta V- and J-gene trimming. CMV serostatus was the only immune exposure information that was available.

As for this clone: The antigen is not known.

The PCR was carried out with 60 Vbeta primers and 13 Jbeta primers. Assay: immunoSEQ multiplex PCR; the TCRdb copy retains only in-frame clones and omits some. The sample lists about 190,000 clones, about four fifths occurring once. Germline V CDR1 and CDR2: MDHEN, SYDVKM. V lost 0 bases, J lost 7 bases, and 16 bases lay in between. There are 15 residues in the CDR3. The chain carries TRBV28 and TRBJ2-7, with unresolved D. The sample comprised PBMCs. This sequence was found in a young man in good health and CMV-seronegative. The CDR3 is CASSLWTLRYEEQYF. CDR3 nucleotides: TGTGCCAGCAGTTTATGGACTCTCCGTTACGAAGAGCAGTACTTC.